Listed below are T cell receptor beta chains from one sample, sequenced in a study of blood T cell repertoires in COVID-19. Generated by immunoSEQ multiplex PCR, the TCRdb table keeps only in-frame clones and is missing some. The sample records about 370,000 clones, about nine tenths being singletons. The sample taken for sequencing was PBMCs or T cells enriched from blood (not recorded which). These receptors all come from a middle-aged woman who had been exposed to COVID-19. Both conserved end residues are part of each CDR3. A D gene is named only where the DNA matches it firmly. Size is stated for part of the rows, as once, few or many counts, or as a class when the clone is expanded.

V,J,D,size,DNA,CDR3
TRBV27,TRBJ2-2,TRBD2,.,TGTGCCAGCAGTCCGTCGACTAGCGGGGGGACGAACACCGGGGAGCTGTTTTTT,CASSPSTSGGTNTGELFF
TRBV7-8,TRBJ1-1,.,.,TGTGCCAGCAGCTTCTCCTTTGGGGGAGGTGAAGCTTTCTTT,CASSFSFGGGEAFF
TRBV2,TRBJ2-3,TRBD2,.,TGTGCCAGCAAGCGAGATCAGCCTAGCGGGGTAGATACGCAGTATTTT,CASKRDQPSGVDTQYF
TRBV5-6,TRBJ2-4,TRBD1,few,TGTGCCAGCAGCTCCCTGGGACAGGGTATTGAAAACATTCAGTACTTC,CASSSLGQGIENIQYF
TRBV5-4,TRBJ1-6,.,.,TGTGCCAGCAGCTCACAGGGTCCTAATTCACCCCTCCACTTT,CASSSQGPNSPLHF
TRBV15,TRBJ2-1,TRBD2,.,TGTGCCACCAGCAGAGCTCGGACTAGTCTTAATGAGCAGTTCTTC,CATSRARTSLNEQFF
TRBV2,TRBJ2-7,.,once,TGTGCCAGCAGTGAACGGCAGGGGAACGAGCAGTACTTC,CASSERQGNEQYF
TRBV11-2,TRBJ2-1,TRBD1,.,TGTGCCAGCAGCCCGGGACAGAGCTCCTACAATGAGCAGTTCTTC,CASSPGQSSYNEQFF
TRBV24-1,TRBJ1-1,TRBD1,.,TGTGCCACCCGAAGACAGGGATCTCCTGAAGCTTTCTTT,CATRRQGSPEAFF
TRBV7-3,TRBJ1-6,.,.,TGTGCCAGCAGCCCAGGTACCAGCTCACCCCTCCACTTT,CASSPGTSSPLHF